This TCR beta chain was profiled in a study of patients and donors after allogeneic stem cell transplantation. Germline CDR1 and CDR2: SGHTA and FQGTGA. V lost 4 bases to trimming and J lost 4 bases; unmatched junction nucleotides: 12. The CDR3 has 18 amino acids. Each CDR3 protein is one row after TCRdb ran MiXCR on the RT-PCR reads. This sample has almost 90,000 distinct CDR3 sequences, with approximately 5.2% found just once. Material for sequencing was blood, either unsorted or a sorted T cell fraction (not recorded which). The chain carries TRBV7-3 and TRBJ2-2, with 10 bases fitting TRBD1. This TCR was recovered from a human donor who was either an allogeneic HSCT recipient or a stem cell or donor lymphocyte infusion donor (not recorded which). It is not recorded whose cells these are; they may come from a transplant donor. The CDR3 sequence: CASSSGTGVSGSTGELFF. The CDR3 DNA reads TGTGCCAGCAGCTCCGGGACAGGGGTTAGCGGGTCCACCGGGGAGCTGTTTTTT. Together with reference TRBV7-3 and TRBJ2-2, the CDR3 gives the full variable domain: GAGVSQTPSNKVTEKGKYVELRCDPISGHTALYWYRQSLGQGPEFLIYFQGTGAADDSGLPNDRFFAVRPEGSVSTLKIQRTERGDSAVYLCASSSGTGVSGSTGELFFGEGSRLTVL.